This T cell receptor beta chain was identified in a study of T cells in Graves' hyperthyroidism and ophthalmopathy. Amplified regions were TCR beta CDR3 sequences from RNA transcripts. The TCR CDR3 was amplified in a first-round RT-PCR using the HTBI primer set. TCRdb re-called the multiplex PCR reads through MiXCR, storing one row per CDR3 protein. The sample yields roughly 700,000 distinct CDR3 sequences, 12% to 15% seen once. Stable Graves' hyperthyroidism meant no ophthalmopathy progression within 18 months. V dropped 0 bases and J dropped 6 bases, with 14 bases sitting between them. In germline, CDR1 is LNHNV, CDR2 YYDKDF (reference sequence). The CDR3 is 15 amino acids. Study findings and constraints: Blood also carried most thyroid clonotypes expanded above 0.001. Ophthalmopathy and stable hyperthyroidism were separated by a 13 V-J model.

As concerns this clonotype: Its antigen is still unknown.

The sequence derives from a woman aged 18-29 years with Graves' hyperthyroidism. This chain joins TRBV15 and TRBJ1-1; possibly TRBD1 for D (6 bases). The sequenced sample was blood. The DNA of the CDR3 is TGTGCCACCAGCAGAGATTCGGGGGCGTGGGCTGAAGCTTTCTTT. Translation gives CATSRDSGAWAEAFF.